This record looks at one T cell receptor (beta chain) sequence and its context. As yet, its antigen is unknown. Patients chosen for sequencing had CD8+CD57+ cells that had expanded, as shown by flow cytometry. Sequencing also captured CD8+CD57+ effector memory cells from a sixth of the 12 patients. The authors bead-enriched CD8+CD57+ cells, obtaining a mean 1.6 ug DNA. Template material for TCR beta VDJ and CDR3 profiling consisted of genomic DNA. TCRdb processed the reads anew with MiXCR; each CDR3 protein has one entry. The sample has about 20,000 distinct CDR3 sequences, 40% seen once; the top ten hold over 75%. The record originates from a study of CD8+CD57+ T cells in acquired aplastic anemia. The germline V and J ends were trimmed by 0 bases and 11 bases, with 9 bases remaining between them. Per the germline V gene, CDR1 is SGDLS and CDR2 is YYNGEE. The CDR3 runs 12 residues. The study's findings and limits: CD8+CD57+ cells showed decreased diversity compared with total CD4+ and CD8+ cells in patients.

The sample taken for sequencing was CD8+CD57+ T cells sorted from PBMCs. Subset described: bead-enriched CD8+CD57+ effector memory T cells from SAA patients. The TCR comes from a human donor with aplastic anemia. The chain recombines TRBV9 with TRBJ2-1; either TRBD1 or TRBD2 may supply D (5 bases each). The CDR3 DNA is TGTGCCAGCAGCGTAGTTGGGGGTCAGCAGTTCTTC. This sequence encodes CASSVVGGQQFF. Using reference TRBV9 and TRBJ2-1 for the parts outside the CDR3, the full variable domain is DSGVTQTPKHLITATGQRVTLRCSPRSGDLSVYWYQQSLDQGLQFLIQYYNGEERAKGNILERFSAQQFPDLHSELNLSSLELGDSALYFCASSVVGGQQFFGPGTRLTVL.